Here is one T cell receptor beta chain with its context. What it binds is not known. This entry comes from a study of T cell responses to AZD1222 COVID-19 vaccine. Study-wide results and limits: The number of AZD1222 recipients seropositive at baseline was only 5 to 7. Donors, mostly white British, included more females; clonal diversity was possibly underestimated. There were vaccine-associated CD4 TCRs across spike, dominant at 160-218 and 743-854. Spike-specific TCRs gained breadth and depth after people received two AZD1222 doses.

Profiling relied on immunoSEQ multiplex PCR, and the TCRdb table lists in-frame clones only, not all of them. The sample yields about 100,000 clones, more than 70% seen once. V gave up 3 bases and J gave up 7 bases; unmatched junction bases: 4. The CDR3 is 13 amino acids. In germline, CDR1 is LGHNA, CDR2 YSLEER. This sequence was found in an adult who received the AZD1222 COVID-19 vaccine. The sample consisted of peripheral blood, taken 28 days after the second AZD1222 dose. This chain uses TRBV4-3 with TRBJ1-2; 8 bases line up with TRBD1. CDR3 protein: CASSHGQGGGYTF. Written as DNA, the CDR3 is TGCGCCAGCAGCCACGGACAGGGAGGTGGCTACACCTTC.